This TCR beta chain derives from a study of CD8 T cells in ankylosing spondylitis. Study findings and constraints: What appeared characteristic of ankylosing spondylitis blood was a TCR beta motif of eight or nine highly homologous variants. Matched ankylosing spondylitis synovial fluid reportedly contained a significantly enriched population of disease-linked clones.

Trimming pared 3 bases from V and 6 bases from J, leaving 6 bases between. This CDR3 has 12 residues. Germline CDR1 is LGHDT and CDR2 is YNNKEL (reference sequence). Using its own MiXCR run on the 5' RACE reads, TCRdb lists one record per CDR3 protein. The sample contains about 260,000 distinct CDR3 sequences, roughly 25% of which appear only once. The sample holds many counts of this clonotype. Its antigen is not identified. The genes are TRBV3-1 and TRBJ2-1, with D unclear. What was sequenced was blood, either unsorted or a sorted T cell fraction (not recorded which). This sequence was found in a male donor with ankylosing spondylitis or in good health (not recorded which). CDR3 sequence (DNA): TGTGCCAGCAGCCAGGTCCGCAATGAGCAGTTCTTC. As protein: CASSQVRNEQFF.